The sequence of this T cell receptor (beta chain) was determined in a study of T cell responses to AZD1222 COVID-19 vaccine (dated by TCRdb to the early 2020s). Context from the whole study: A total of 233 trial participants underwent TCR sequencing, of whom roughly 210 had received two doses of AZD1222 and some 25 had received two doses of the MenACWY control vaccine. Enrollment into the trials was organized by age into subgroups of 18-55, 56-69 and 70-plus years, and those subgroups contained roughly 150, 30 and 60 TCR-sequenced participants, respectively. Findings and caveats that apply to the study as a whole: Spike-specific TCR breadth and depth rose significantly after two AZD1222 doses compared with day 0 and with MenACWY recipients. No day 14 peak-response samples were available, so repertoires were characterized only after the peak T cell response. Only five or six AZD1222 recipients were SARS-CoV-2 seropositive at baseline, limiting conclusions about previously exposed vaccinees. The 56-69-year group was small, and its depth increase did not reach significance, likely because of low power. The whole spike protein was spanned by vaccine-associated CD4 TCRs, and dominant responses were seen in regions 160-218 and 743-854. Most participants were white British and females outnumbered males, and the authors suggested that clonal diversity may have been underestimated. Nearly half of unique spike-specific TCRs reportedly recognized epitopes outside regions mutated in the B.1.351 and B.1.1.7 variants.

For this clone: The target of this receptor is not known. Base qualities are not recorded, but no much larger clone differs from it by a single base.

The CDR3 regions of human TCRbeta chains were analyzed by immunosequencing. The original methods were these. TCRs in the repertoires were compared against a reference library of SARS-CoV-2-specific TCRs that had been generated with the MIRA antigen-specificity platform. Breadth was defined as the fraction of unique TCRs that were SARS-CoV-2-associated. Depth was defined as the fraction of total T cells that were SARS-CoV-2-associated. Using the MIRA data, each spike-specific TCR was mapped to the spike region that the TCR reacts to and placed in a CD4 or CD8 class. Log10-transformed breadth and depth values were compared by one-way ANOVA with Sidak's multiple comparisons tests. TCRdb obtained this table from immuneACCESS and retained in-frame rearrangements with V and J assigned. These tables miss some clones; where compared with another copy, unresolved V genes account for less than half of the shortfall, and the remainder is unexplained. V and J calls plus clone size are reproduced from that table; the DNA served to infer D and trimming. This sample comprises approximately 170,000 clones, roughly 89% of them detected only once. The top ten clonotypes cover over 1% of the sample.

What the time point label conveys for this sample: about 28 days (+/-7) after the second vaccine dose. AZD1222 recipients with second doses at about 4 weeks or about 12 weeks were pooled, because spike-specific TCR depth and breadth did not differ between schedules. Samples from vaccinated people were obtained from the UK trials COV001 and COV002, which included a single-blind randomized controlled phase 2/3 trial of AZD1222 (ChAdOx1 nCoV-19) in healthy adults. Trial participant PBMC samples were collected at day 0 and day 28 after the second dose for TCRbeta chain sequencing. Including cysteine and phenylalanine, the CDR3 has 15 amino acids. The DNA shown is the 45-base CDR3, in frame from base 1. Trimming takes 9 bases from V and 0 bases from J, and the germline ends sit 17 bases apart. Reading the germline V gene gives CDR1 MNHEY and CDR2 SVGAGI.

Sequenced material: peripheral blood, taken 28 days after the second AZD1222 dose. This receptor was obtained from an adult who received the AZD1222 COVID-19 vaccine. The rearranged segments are TRBV6-5 and TRBJ2-5; the D gene is not confidently resolved. The DNA sequence is as follows: TGTGCCAGTTCCTCGGCGAGCGCCAACCAAGAGACCCAGTACTTC. Its translation is CASSSASANQETQYF.